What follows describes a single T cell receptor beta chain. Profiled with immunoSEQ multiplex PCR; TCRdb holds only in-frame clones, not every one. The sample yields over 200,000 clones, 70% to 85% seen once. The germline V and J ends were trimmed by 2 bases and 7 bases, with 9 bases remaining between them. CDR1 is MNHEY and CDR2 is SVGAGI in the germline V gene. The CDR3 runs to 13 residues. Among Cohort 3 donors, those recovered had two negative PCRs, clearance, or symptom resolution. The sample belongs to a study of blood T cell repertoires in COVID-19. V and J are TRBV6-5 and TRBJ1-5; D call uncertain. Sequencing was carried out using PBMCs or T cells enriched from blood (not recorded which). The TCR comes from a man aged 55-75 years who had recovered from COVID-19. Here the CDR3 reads CASSYRREQPQHF. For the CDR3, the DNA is TGTGCCAGCAGTTACCGACGGGAACAGCCCCAGCATTTT.